One sample yielded the 32 T cell receptor beta chains listed below, sequenced in a study of blood T cell repertoires in COVID-19. The protocol was immunoSEQ multiplex PCR, while the TCRdb copy is restricted to in-frame clones and leaves out a portion. The sample has some 670,000 clones, more than 80% seen once. The sequenced sample was peripheral blood. The source of these receptors is a woman younger than 35 with acute or convalescent COVID-19.

The chain combines TRBV19 with TRBJ1-2, with D possibly TRBD1 on 5 matching bases. V lost 3 bases and J 1 base, leaving 12 bases between the germline ends. Germline V gene lookup returns CDR1 LNHDA and CDR2 SQIVND (reference sequence). The CDR3 sequence is 15 residues long. CDR3 sequence: CASSIGAGDNYGYTF. The CDR3 nucleotides read TGTGCCAGTAGTATCGGGGCGGGAGATAACTATGGCTACACCTTC.

Here the CDR3 DNA reads TGTGCCAGCAGTTCCTTGGGGGGTGGGATTCTTAGCACAGATACGCAGTATTTT. Translation: CASSSLGGGILSTDTQYF. This chain uses TRBV28 with TRBJ2-3, with D possibly TRBD2 on 6 matching bases. Trimming removed 4 bases from V and 0 bases from J, with 20 bases in between. Germline values: CDR1 MDHEN, CDR2 SYDVKM. The CDR3 length is 18 residues. The whole variable domain, filled in from reference TRBV28 and TRBJ2-3, reads DVKVTQSSRYLVKRTGEKVFLECVQDMDHENMFWYRQDPGLGLRLIYFSYDVKMKEKGDIPEGYSVSREKKERFSLILESASTNQTSMYLCASSSLGGGILSTDTQYFGPGTRLTVL.

DNA of the CDR3: TGTGCCAGCAGTTTTGCGGAGGCTAACGAGCAGTACTTC. It translates to CASSFAEANEQYF. The V and J genes are TRBV12-3 or TRBV12-4 and TRBJ2-7; tentatively, D is TRBD2 (5 bases). Trimming shortened V by 3 bases and J by 5 bases, and 11 bases separated the two germline ends. The CDR3 consists of 13 residues.

This clone has only one observation. The chain uses TRBV7-2 and TRBJ1-2; D is perhaps TRBD1 (6 bases). The germline V and J ends were trimmed by 0 bases and 8 bases, with 16 bases remaining between them. The CDR3 runs to 15 residues. In germline, CDR1 is SGHTA, CDR2 FQGNSA. The CDR3 spells CASSLAPQGREGYTF. The CDR3 region has the DNA TGTGCCAGCAGCTTAGCGCCGCAGGGGAGGGAAGGCTACACCTTC.

Turning to this clone: The same CDR3 arises from other DNA sequences in this sample as well. This chain connects TRBV13 to TRBJ1-2; D unclear. Germline lookup yields CDR1 PRHDT and CDR2 FYEKMQ (reference sequence). Trimming shortened V by 0 bases and J by 1 base, and 3 bases separated the two germline ends. The CDR3 loop spans 13 amino acids. The DNA for the CDR3 is TGTGCCAGCAGCTTAGGCAGTAACTATGGCTACACCTTC. It is translated as CASSLGSNYGYTF.

V and J are TRBV9 and TRBJ1-4; 7 positions match TRBD1. Trimming removed 0 bases from V and 7 bases from J; junction bases left unmatched: 9. This CDR3 contains 16 residues. Per the germline V gene, CDR1 is SGDLS and CDR2 is YYNGEE. The CDR3 here is CASSVAAGQRPEKLFF. For the CDR3, the DNA is TGTGCCAGCAGCGTAGCCGCGGGACAGAGGCCTGAAAAACTGTTTTTT.

The chain joins TRBV10-3 to TRBJ1-5, with D perhaps matching TRBD1 (5 bases). With 3 bases removed from V and 5 bases from J, the gap between germline ends came to 8 bases. The germline V gene has CDR1 ENHRY and CDR2 SYGVKD. This CDR3 contains 13 residues. The CDR3 nucleotides read TGTGCCATCAGTGATAGGGGCGATCAGCCCCAGCATTTT. Translation gives CAISDRGDQPQHF.

The gene calls are TRBV3-1 (or the pseudogene TRBV3-2) and TRBJ1-6; the match to TRBD1 covers 7 bases. Germline V gives CDR1 LGHDT, CDR2 YNNKEL (reference sequence). Trimming took 4 bases from V and 9 from J; bases not matched to a gene: 3. The CDR3 spans 13 residues. The CDR3 loop is CASSPEGASPLHF. The CDR3 nucleotides are TGTGCCAGCAGCCCGGAGGGGGCTTCACCCCTCCACTTT.

The V gene is TRBV21-1, the J gene TRBJ1-5; the table's D call TRBD1 went unverified against the DNA. TRBV21-1 corresponds to a pseudogene. This CDR3 has 18 residues. The CDR3 nucleotides are TGTGCCAGCAGCAAAGAGTGGGTGAGTGGGCGAGGCAATCAGCCCCAGCATTTT. It specifies CASSKEWVSGRGNQPQHF.

This chain links TRBV30 with TRBJ1-2; D unresolved. In germline, CDR1 is GTSNPN, CDR2 SVGIG (reference sequence). The CDR3 has 16 amino acids. Deletions cut 2 bases from V and 3 bases from J, with 19 bases between. CDR3 coding DNA: TGTGCCTGGAGTCTAAGTTCGCACTACGGAGACTATGGCTACACCTTC. As protein: CAWSLSSHYGDYGYTF.

The chain has TRBV15 and TRBJ2-1; 7 nucleotides align to TRBD1. The CDR3 loop spans 17 amino acids. The junction had 13 bases not matched to a gene; V was cut back by 2 bases and J by 6 bases. The germline gives CDR1 LNHNV, CDR2 YYDKDF (reference sequence). The CDR3 DNA reads TGTGCCACCAGCAGATCCTACCGACAGGGCAGTCTCAATGAGCAGTTCTTC. This gives the protein CATSRSYRQGSLNEQFF.

The rearrangement joins TRBV27 to TRBJ2-1; a possible D gene is TRBD2 (7 bases). The CDR3 extends over 14 amino acids. Germline V gene sequence: CDR1 MNHEY, CDR2 SMNVEV (reference sequence). Trimming removed 6 bases at V and 9 bases at J, with 18 bases between. The CDR3 spells CASSQGGGLGEQFF. CDR3 in DNA: TGTGCCAGCAGCCAAGGGGGGGGGCTGGGTGAGCAGTTCTTC.

This chain connects TRBV15 to TRBJ1-5; no firm D call. Deletions cut 0 bases from V and 7 bases from J, with 7 bases between. CDR3 length: 13 amino acids. Germline-derived CDR1 and CDR2 are LNHNV and YYDKDF (reference sequence). The CDR3 loop is CATSRDSGQPQHF. The CDR3 DNA follows: TGTGCCACCAGCAGAGATAGCGGGCAGCCCCAGCATTTT.

This clone has more than one count but fewer than ten. The gene calls are TRBV6-6 and TRBJ2-5; maybe TRBD2 (5 bases). Germline V lookup: CDR1 MNHNY, CDR2 SVGAGI (reference sequence). The CDR3 runs to 18 residues. Trimming pared 5 bases from V and 4 bases from J, leaving 26 bases between. As DNA, the CDR3 is TGTGCCAGCAGTCCCGGTGGGTGGGGTACCGACCGGGGAGAGACCCAGTACTTC. Its translation is CASSPGGWGTDRGETQYF.

The chain couples TRBV9 to TRBJ2-2; the match to TRBD1 covers 9 bases. The CDR3 runs 16 residues. Trimming cost V 0 bases and J 6 bases; bases outside gene matches: 6. Germline V gives CDR1 SGDLS, CDR2 YYNGEE. CDR3 nucleotide sequence: TGTGCCAGCAGCGTAGAGACAGGGGGTATCGCCGGGGAGCTGTTTTTT. Residues: CASSVETGGIAGELFF.

This sequence joins TRBV2 and TRBJ1-5; D unclear. V was shortened by 1 base and J by 10 bases, with 8 bases between the two germline ends. Germline assignment: CDR1 SNHLY and CDR2 FYNNEI. This CDR3 region has 12 residues. The CDR3 loop is CASSEDQAPQHF. As DNA, the CDR3 is TGTGCCAGCAGTGAAGACCAGGCCCCCCAGCATTTT.

The J gene is TRBJ2-1, the V gene TRBV5-6; D is unresolved. The CDR3 has 15 residues. The V end lost 0 bases, the J end lost 2 bases, and 9 bases lay between the germline ends. Germline V CDR1 and CDR2: SGHDT, YYEEEE. In DNA, the CDR3 is TGTGCCAGCAGCTTGGGAGGCTACCCCTACAATGAGCAGTTCTTC. Protein: CASSLGGYPYNEQFF.

The chain links TRBV30 to TRBJ2-7; D is perhaps TRBD1 (6 bases). V lost 0 bases to trimming and J lost 0 bases, with 12 bases between them. Germline CDR1 GTSNPN, CDR2 SVGIG (reference sequence). The CDR3 consists of 15 residues. The CDR3 bases are TGTGCCTGGAGTGTCGGTTACAGGGCCTCCTACGAGCAGTACTTC. This codes for CAWSVGYRASYEQYF.

The chain carries TRBV7-3 and TRBJ1-1; D is uncertain. The length of the CDR3 is 13 residues. V gave up 1 base and J gave up 8 bases, with 11 bases separating them. From germline, CDR1 is SGHTA and CDR2 FQGTGA. The CDR3 DNA reads as TGTGCCAGCAGCTTAAACCGCTGGGCGGAAGCTTTCTTT. Translation gives CASSLNRWAEAFF.

This chain links TRBV18 with TRBJ1-2; 8 bases are shared with TRBD1. CDR1 and CDR2 from the germline V gene are KGHSH and LQKENI. The CDR3 is 15 amino acids. Trimming cost V 5 bases and J 8 bases; bases outside gene matches: 13. The CDR3: CASSGQGAEVSGYTF. CDR3 in DNA: TGTGCCAGCTCAGGGCAGGGGGCTGAGGTCAGCGGCTACACCTTC.

V gene TRBV7-9 combines with J gene TRBJ2-7, with D perhaps matching TRBD1 (6 bases). The CDR3 loop spans 16 amino acids. Per germline, CDR1 SEHNR and CDR2 FQNEAQ (reference sequence). The ends were cut back, 0 bases at V and 4 bases at J, with 16 bases in the middle. CDR3 coding DNA: TGTGCCAGCAGCTTAGCCCCGGGACATCAAACGTACGAGCAGTACTTC. Encoded protein: CASSLAPGHQTYEQYF. Full variable domain (rest looked up from reference TRBV7-9 and TRBJ2-7): DTGVSQNPRHKITKRGQNVTFRCDPISEHNRLYWYRQTLGQGPEFLTYFQNEAQLEKSRLLSDRFSAERPKGSFSTLEIQRTEQGDSAMYLCASSLAPGHQTYEQYFGPGTRLTVT.

The V call is TRBV4-2, the J call TRBJ2-5, with TRBD2 matching 13 bases. Germline CDR1 reads LGHNA; CDR2 reads YNFKEQ. The CDR3 consists of 15 residues. Trimming took 5 bases from V and 4 from J; bases not matched to a gene: 4. The CDR3 reads CASSKLAGGLETQYF. The CDR3 DNA is TGTGCCAGCAGCAAACTAGCGGGGGGGCTAGAGACCCAGTACTTC.

This chain uses TRBV2 with TRBJ2-7; no clear D gene. CDR3 size: 11 residues. Germline V lookup: CDR1 SNHLY, CDR2 FYNNEI. Trimming took off 10 bases at V and 3 bases at J, with 10 bases between the two ends. The CDR3: CATRGNYEQYF. In DNA form, the CDR3 reads TGTGCCACTCGAGGAAACTACGAGCAGTACTTC.

This chain joins TRBV4-1 and TRBJ1-2; D is possibly TRBD1 (6 bases). Trimming left V 6 bases short and J 6 bases short, with 17 bases between. The CDR3 spans 14 residues. CDR1 and CDR2 from the germline V gene are MGHRA and YSYEKL. CDR3 DNA sequence: TGCGCCAGCAGTCAACAGGGAAAGGCAGATGGCTACACCTTC. Its translation: CASSQQGKADGYTF.

CDR3 sequence: CASRQGTTENQPQHF. The DNA for the CDR3 is TGTGCCAGCAGACAGGGGACAACAGAAAATCAGCCCCAGCATTTT. The rearrangement joins TRBV2 to TRBJ1-5; 7 bases are shared with TRBD1. The V gene end was trimmed by 6 bases and the J gene end by 4 bases; junction bases not matched to a gene: 9. CDR3 size: 15 residues. Germline V gene lookup returns CDR1 SNHLY and CDR2 FYNNEI.

The V gene is TRBV7-3, the J gene TRBJ2-2; a possible D gene is TRBD1 (6 bases). With 3 bases removed from V and 4 bases from J, the gap between germline ends came to 15 bases. The germline CDR1 and CDR2 sequences are SGHTA and FQGTGA. CDR3 length: 16 residues. The CDR3 is CASSFAAGAITGELFF. The CDR3 coding sequence is TGTGCCAGCAGCTTCGCGGCAGGGGCAATCACCGGGGAGCTGTTTTTT.

The sample holds a few counts of this clone. The gene calls are TRBV9 and TRBJ2-3; 9 nucleotides agree with TRBD2. This CDR3 comprises 16 residues. The germline V gene encodes CDR1 SGDLS and CDR2 YYNGEE. The V and J ends lost 4 bases and 0 bases, in that order; junction bases with no gene match: 6. CDR3 in DNA: TGTGCCAGCAGCAGTAGCGGGGGACTTAGCACAGATACGCAGTATTTT. Translating gives CASSSSGGLSTDTQYF.

This chain connects TRBV12-5 to TRBJ1-5; no reliable D call. Germline V gene sequence: CDR1 LGHNT, CDR2 FRNRAP. V was trimmed by 1 base and J by 8 bases, leaving 18 bases between them. The CDR3 totals 16 residues. CDR3 DNA: TGTGCTAGTGGTTTGGGTCGAGGAGTACTCCATGAGCCCCAGCATTTT. It translates to CASGLGRGVLHEPQHF.

This clone was observed a handful of times. The V gene is TRBV11-2, the J gene TRBJ1-2; 10 nucleotides match TRBD1. CDR3 length: 14 amino acids. The germline gives CDR1 SGHAT, CDR2 FQNNGV. V was pared by 5 bases and J by 6 bases, with 6 bases of the junction left unmatched. Here the CDR3 DNA reads TGTGCCAGCAGCCCGCCAGGACAGGGGGATGGCTACACCTTC. Amino acid sequence: CASSPPGQGDGYTF.

V usage is TRBV5-5 and J usage is TRBJ2-7; TRBD2 matches at 8 bases. Germline CDR1 reads SGHKS; CDR2 reads YYEKEE (reference sequence). The CDR3 sequence is 14 residues long. The V gene end was trimmed by 4 bases and the J gene end by 3 bases; junction bases not matched to a gene: 6. Here the CDR3 DNA reads TGTGCCAGCAGCCTCCGGCGGGGGGTCTACGAGCAGTACTTC. Protein: CASSLRRGVYEQYF. Using reference TRBV5-5 and TRBJ2-7 for the parts outside the CDR3, the full variable domain is DAGVTQSPTHLIKTRGQQVTLRCSPISGHKSVSWYQQVLGQGPQFIFQYYEKEERGRGNFPDRFSARQFPNYSSELNVNALLLGDSALYLCASSLRRGVYEQYFGPGTRLTVT.

This clone appeared once. The rearrangement uses TRBV27 and TRBJ2-7; D is unresolved. This CDR3 spans 13 amino acids. CDR1 is MNHEY and CDR2 is SMNVEV in the germline V gene (reference sequence). Trimming took 2 bases from V and 2 from J, leaving 7 bases between them. CDR3 protein: CASSLGFTYEQYF. The CDR3 nucleotides read TGTGCCAGCAGTTTAGGCTTTACCTACGAGCAGTACTTC.

This chain links TRBV19 with TRBJ1-1; 7 nucleotides line up with TRBD1. Trimming cost V 3 bases and J 4 bases; bases outside gene matches: 5. CDR3 length: 14 residues. Germline lookup yields CDR1 LNHDA and CDR2 SQIVND (reference sequence). The CDR3 sequence: CASSMVGGSTEAFF. The DNA of the CDR3 is TGTGCCAGTAGTATGGTAGGGGGCTCCACTGAAGCTTTCTTT.